The 29 T cell receptor beta chains listed next were all sequenced from one sample in a study of CD8 T cells in ankylosing spondylitis. TCRdb reanalysed the 5' RACE reads using MiXCR and keeps one entry per CDR3 protein. The sample has about 280,000 distinct CDR3 sequences, around 19% seen once; the top ten hold 7.8%. Material: blood, either unsorted or a sorted T cell fraction (not recorded which). Source of these receptors: a male donor with ankylosing spondylitis or in good health (not recorded which).

This clonotype has more than one count but fewer than ten. The chain links TRBV6-5 to TRBJ1-6; TRBD1 matches 9 bases. There are 15 residues in the CDR3. V lost 0 bases, J lost 7 bases, and 1 base stayed unmatched. Germline-derived CDR1 and CDR2 are MNHEY and SVGAGI. Here the CDR3 reads CASSYSGTGNSPLHF. As DNA, the CDR3 is TGTGCCAGCAGTTACTCAGGGACAGGGAATTCACCCCTCCACTTT.

This sequence joins TRBV5-1 and TRBJ2-7, with D unresolved. The CDR3 contains 14 residues. V lost 4 bases, J lost 0 bases, and 11 bases lay in between. Germline CDR1 is SGHRS and CDR2 is YFSETQ. In DNA, the CDR3 is TGCGCCAGCAGCCCGGACCACAGCTCCTACGAGCAGTACGTC. Translating gives CASSPDHSSYEQYV.

This clonotype was observed a handful of times. The V call is TRBV5-1, the J call TRBJ2-3, with 10 bases aligning to TRBD1. The germline V gene has CDR1 SGHRS and CDR2 YFSETQ. V lost 1 base to trimming and J lost 0 bases; unmatched junction nucleotides: 17. The CDR3 is 21 amino acids. Written as DNA, the CDR3 is TGCGCCAGCAGCTTGTTCGCACACCGGGACAGGGGATTTCCTAGCACAGATACGCAGTATTTT. Its protein is CASSLFAHRDRGFPSTDTQYF.

This clonotype was counted a few times. The CDR3 nucleotides read TGTGCCAGCAGCTTAGCGGGCAGGGAGGGGGAGACCCAGTACTTC. This sequence encodes CASSLAGREGETQYF. The chain uses TRBV7-8 and TRBJ2-5, with TRBD2 identical over 7 bases. The CDR3 has 15 amino acids. Germline values: CDR1 SGHVS, CDR2 FQNEAQ. With V trimmed by 0 bases and J by 5 bases, 6 bases remained unmatched.

The chain recombines TRBV4-2 with TRBJ2-7; D is possibly TRBD1 or TRBD2 (5 bases each). The germline V and J ends were trimmed by 3 bases and 0 bases, with 12 bases remaining between them. The germline V gene has CDR1 LGHNA and CDR2 YNFKEQ. The CDR3 has 15 residues. The CDR3 region has the DNA TGTGCCAGCAGCCACGGTGGTGGGGGCTCCTACGAGCAGTACGTC. Translated: CASSHGGGGSYEQYV.

This clonotype was counted a few times. The rearrangement links TRBV21-1 to TRBJ2-7; the table's D call, TRBD2, was not checked against the DNA. TRBV21-1 is termed a pseudogene. The CDR3 runs 16 residues. The CDR3: CASSKALAGGHYEQYV. CDR3 coding DNA: TGTGCCAGCAGCAAAGCCCTCGCGGGAGGCCACTACGAGCAGTACGTC.

The rearrangement joins TRBV12-3 or TRBV12-4 to TRBJ2-3; no reliable D call. The CDR3 sequence is 14 residues long. Trimming pared 6 bases from V and 4 bases from J, leaving 14 bases between. The CDR3 DNA sequence: TGTGCCAGCAGCATCGGACCCGACGCAGATACGCAGTATTTT. Its protein product is CASSIGPDADTQYF.

This clonotype was observed many times. The rearrangement links TRBV10-3 to TRBJ2-2; D possibly corresponds to TRBD1 (5 bases). The CDR3 has 14 amino acids. Trimming left V 5 bases short and J 3 bases short, with 10 bases between. In germline, CDR1 is ENHRY, CDR2 SYGVKD. This chain's CDR3 is CAISWVGDTGELFF. The CDR3 DNA is TGTGCCATCAGTTGGGTAGGGGACACCGGGGAGCTGTTTTTT.

For this clonotype: This may be a read error: a much more frequent sequence differs by one nucleotide. This chain links TRBV20-1 with TRBJ1-2; the D is unclear. Looked up from germline, CDR1 is DFQATT and CDR2 is SNEGSKA (reference sequence). The CDR3 consists of 11 residues. Trimming shortened V by 5 bases and J by 1 base, and 5 bases separated the two germline ends. CDR3 DNA sequence: TGCAGTGCTGTTGATAACTATGGCTACACCTTC. This sequence encodes CSAVDNYGYTF.

This chain joins TRBV5-1 and TRBJ2-3; the D is unclear. V shed 0 bases and J shed 6 bases, with 5 bases lying between them. Germline V gene data show CDR1 as SGHRS and CDR2 as YFSETQ. The CDR3 sequence is 12 residues long. CDR3 region: CASSLDSDTQYF. The CDR3 DNA sequence: TGCGCCAGCAGCTTGGATTCTGATACGCAGTATTTT.

This clonotype has a count of ten or more. The chain couples TRBV12-3 or TRBV12-4 to TRBJ2-1; 11 bases line up with TRBD2. The V gene end was trimmed by 4 bases and the J gene end by 4 bases; junction bases not matched to a gene: 6. There are 16 residues in the CDR3. This chain's CDR3 is CASSSTSGSLYNEQFF. The CDR3 nucleotides are TGTGCCAGCAGTTCCACTAGCGGGAGCCTTTACAATGAGCAGTTCTTC.

This clonotype was counted between two and nine times. The CDR3 is CSVELQSNTEAFF. In DNA, the CDR3 is TGCAGCGTTGAATTACAGTCCAACACTGAAGCTTTCTTT. The chain carries TRBV29-1 and TRBJ1-1; D call uncertain. This CDR3 is 13 amino acids long. CDR1 SQVTM and CDR2 ANQGSEA come from the germline V gene. V was trimmed by 2 bases and J by 2 bases, leaving 9 bases between them.

This clonotype was observed a few times. CDR3 sequence (DNA): TGCGCCAGCAGCTTCCCGGGACAGAACACTGAAGCTTTCTTT. Protein sequence: CASSFPGQNTEAFF. The chain employs TRBV5-1 and TRBJ1-1, with D tentatively TRBD1 (6 bases). Trimming took 2 bases from V and 1 from J, leaving 9 bases between them. CDR3 length: 14 residues. CDR1 and CDR2 from the germline V gene are SGHRS and YFSETQ. The variable domain in full, completed from reference TRBV5-1 and TRBJ1-1, reads KAGVTQTPRYLIKTRGQQVTLSCSPISGHRSVSWYQQTPGQGLQFLFEYFSETQRNKGNFPGRFSGRQFSNSRSEMNVSTLELGDSALYLCASSFPGQNTEAFFGQGTRLTVV.

In its sample, this clonotype was seen a few times. V gene TRBV5-1 combines with J gene TRBJ2-6; no clear D gene. Germline V gene lookup returns CDR1 SGHRS and CDR2 YFSETQ. The CDR3 consists of 16 residues. With 1 base removed from V and 0 bases from J, the gap between germline ends came to 8 bases. CDR3 in DNA: TGCGCCAGCAGCTTGTCTACCAGCTCTGGGGCCAACGTCCTGACTTTC. This translates into CASSLSTSSGANVLTF.

J is TRBJ1-3 and V is TRBV20-1; D might be TRBD1 (6 bases). The CDR3 has 14 residues. Germline CDR1 and CDR2: DFQATT and SNEGSKA (reference sequence). V was pared by 0 bases and J by 3 bases, with 9 bases between. The CDR3 is CSARDNRDGNTIYF. As DNA, the CDR3 is TGCAGTGCTAGAGATAACAGGGATGGAAACACCATATATTTT.

The chain joins TRBV12-3 or TRBV12-4 to TRBJ2-2; D not certain. V shed 4 bases and J shed 0 bases, with 12 bases lying between them. This CDR3 has 16 amino acids. The CDR3 loop is CASSSSGSPNTGELFF. CDR3 DNA: TGTGCCAGCAGTTCCTCAGGTTCTCCGAACACCGGGGAGCTGTTTTTT.

The J gene is TRBJ2-7, the V gene TRBV6-5; D is ambiguous. The length of the CDR3 is 16 residues. With 2 bases removed from V and 2 bases from J, the gap between germline ends came to 16 bases. Germline CDR1 reads MNHEY; CDR2 reads SVGAGI. In DNA form, the CDR3 reads TGTGCCAGCAGTTACGATATACAGCAACATACCTACGAGCAGTACGTC. The encoded protein is CASSYDIQQHTYEQYV.

This sequence joins TRBV20-1 and TRBJ2-5; 7 bases fit TRBD1. The V gene's germline CDR1 is DFQATT and CDR2 SNEGSKA (reference sequence). With V trimmed by 6 bases and J by 3 bases, 4 bases remained unmatched. The CDR3 contains 12 residues. CDR3 nucleotide sequence: TGCAGTGCGGGACAGATTAAAGAGACCCAGTACTTC. This encodes CSAGQIKETQYF.

This clonotype was counted at least ten times. The rearrangement joins TRBV5-1 to TRBJ1-2; tentatively, D is TRBD1 (6 bases). This CDR3 has 12 amino acids. The germline CDR1 and CDR2 sequences are SGHRS and YFSETQ. The V and J ends lost 4 bases and 7 bases respectively, with 11 bases between them. The CDR3 DNA reads TGCGCCAGCAGCCTAGGGGGAGGTGGCTACACCTTC. It is translated as CASSLGGGGYTF.

The count of this clonotype is one. The CDR3 DNA follows: TGTGCCAGCAGCTTACAGCCAACAACTAATGAAAAACTGTTTTTT. Residues: CASSLQPTTNEKLFF. The chain is built from TRBV11-2 and TRBJ1-4; no reliable D call. V was shortened by 2 bases and J by 0 bases, with 7 bases between the two germline ends. Per germline, CDR1 SGHAT and CDR2 FQNNGV. The CDR3 runs to 15 residues.

This chain connects TRBV4-2 to TRBJ1-2, with 8 positions matching TRBD1. The junction had 14 bases not matched to a gene; V was cut back by 4 bases and J by 4 bases. The CDR3 is 17 amino acids. Germline CDR1 LGHNA, CDR2 YNFKEQ. CDR3 nucleotides: TGTGCCAGCAGCCTAATATTGGACAGGGCAGGAACCTATGGCTACACCTTC. Its protein product is CASSLILDRAGTYGYTF.

The genes are TRBV14 and TRBJ2-3; either TRBD1 or TRBD2 may fit D (5 bases each). The germline V gene has CDR1 SGHDN and CDR2 FVKESK. V gave up 4 bases and J gave up 4 bases, with 12 bases separating them. This CDR3 spans 14 amino acids. The CDR3 spells CASSRGGVSDTQYF. DNA for the CDR3: TGTGCCAGCAGCCGTGGGGGAGTCTCAGATACGCAGTATTTT.

This rearrangement joins TRBV10-3 to TRBJ2-5; TRBD2 matches 7 bases. J lost 5 bases, V lost 4 bases, and 4 bases had no gene match. The CDR3 extends over 13 amino acids. CDR1 and CDR2 (germline): ENHRY, SYGVKD. Here the CDR3 reads CAISGGGRETQYF. CDR3 DNA sequence: TGTGCCATCAGTGGGGGGGGACGGGAGACCCAGTACTTC.

This clonotype has at least ten counts. The V gene is TRBV5-1, the J gene TRBJ2-1; possible D gene TRBD1, 6 bases. Trimming took 2 bases from V and 5 from J, leaving 11 bases between them. There are 14 residues in the CDR3. Germline loops: CDR1 SGHRS, CDR2 YFSETQ. The CDR3 here is CASSFRAGDNEQFF. The CDR3 DNA reads TGCGCCAGCAGCTTTCGTGCAGGGGACAATGAGCAGTTCTTC.

This clonotype appeared many times. The J gene is TRBJ2-3, the V gene TRBV10-3; 12 bases match TRBD2. The CDR3 spans 14 residues. Germline lookup yields CDR1 ENHRY and CDR2 SYGVKD. The V and J ends lost 8 bases and 5 bases, in that order; junction bases with no gene match: 5. CDR3 DNA sequence: TGTGCCATCGGGAAGACTAGCGGGAGAGATACGCAGTATTTT. Its protein product is CAIGKTSGRDTQYF.

This clonotype has a handful of counts. V is TRBV5-1 and J is TRBJ1-1, with unresolved D. The CDR3 spans 12 residues. CDR1 and CDR2 (germline): SGHRS, YFSETQ. Trimming took 4 bases from V and 6 from J, leaving 10 bases between them. The CDR3 bases are TGCGCCAGCAGCAAAGATTACCCTGAAGCTTTCTTT. As protein: CASSKDYPEAFF.

There are many counts of this clonotype. This sequence joins TRBV5-1 and TRBJ2-3, with D maybe TRBD1 (5 bases). Germline V CDR1 and CDR2: SGHRS, YFSETQ. Trimming removed 0 bases from V and 2 bases from J, with 7 bases in between. The CDR3 covers 14 residues. The chain's CDR3 is CASSLEGDTDTQYF. The CDR3 DNA is TGCGCCAGCAGCTTGGAAGGGGACACAGATACGCAGTATTTT.

The gene calls are TRBV5-6 and TRBJ2-1; D gene ambiguous. Germline V gene sequence: CDR1 SGHDT, CDR2 YYEEEE. The CDR3 runs 14 residues. Trimming left V 4 bases short and J 2 bases short, with 10 bases between. CDR3 loop: CASSRRSTYNEQFF. The DNA of the CDR3 is TGTGCCAGCAGCCGACGGAGTACCTACAATGAGCAGTTCTTC. The full variable domain, with the rest looked up from reference TRBV5-6 and TRBJ2-1, is DAGVTQSPTHLIKTRGQQVTLRCSPKSGHDTVSWYQQALGQGPQFIFQYYEEEERQRGNFPDRFSGHQFPNYSSELNVNALLLGDSALYLCASSRRSTYNEQFFGPGTRLTVL.

This chain connects TRBV12-3 or TRBV12-4 to TRBJ2-1; 9 bases are shared with TRBD2. V shed 5 bases and J 4 bases; nucleotides not matched to a gene: 6. This CDR3 has 15 residues. This CDR3 reads CASSLLTSGYNEQFF. CDR3 nucleotides: TGTGCCAGCAGTCTCCTGACTAGCGGTTACAATGAGCAGTTCTTC.